This T cell receptor (beta chain) was found in a study of blood T cell repertoires in COVID-19. Study-wide background: Sites across the United States, Italy and Spain contributed samples from acute and convalescent COVID-19. Sources were T cells, B-cell-depleted T cells, or PBMCs; the material itself was cDNA or gDNA.

Germline V gene lookup returns CDR1 MGHRA and CDR2 YSYEKL. The CDR3 length is 15 residues. The ends were cut back, 3 bases at V and 0 bases at J, with 11 bases in the middle. In the authors' workflow: Estimation of nucleated cell counts was performed using reference gene primer amplification. Generated by immunoSEQ multiplex PCR, the TCRdb table keeps only in-frame clones and is missing some. V, J and clone size reflect that table, while D and trimming were determined from the DNA. Of about 60,000 clones listed, 80% to 90% are singletons. The V call is TRBV4-1, the J call TRBJ1-1; no definite D call. Sequencing was performed on peripheral blood. The receptor was isolated from a man aged 60-69 years with acute or convalescent COVID-19. Here the CDR3 DNA reads TGCGCCAGCAGCCACCCGGAGGGATTGAACACTGAAGCTTTCTTT. Protein product: CASSHPEGLNTEAFF.